What follows is one T cell receptor (beta chain) and its context. One end of the junction is discordant with germline, which a read error may explain. This CDR3 comprises 17 residues. Germline V gives CDR1 ENHRY, CDR2 SYGVKD. The entry originates in a study of blood T cells in healthy people across ages. A second PCR of roughly 6 to 12 cycles used a sample-barcoded 5' primer and a J-beta primer mix. TCRdb recomputed calls from the 5' RACE reads with MiXCR, one row per CDR3 protein. In the table there are roughly 2 million distinct CDR3 sequences, around half of which are singletons. The sample taken for sequencing was blood. The V and J genes are TRBV10-3 and TRBJ2-6; no clear D. The clonotype comes from a woman between 40 and 50 years old in good health. The CDR3 spells CASSEGTSSSGANVLTF. Here the CDR3 DNA reads TGTGCCAGCAGTGAAGGCACTTCCAGCTCTGGGGCCAACGTCCTGACTTTC.